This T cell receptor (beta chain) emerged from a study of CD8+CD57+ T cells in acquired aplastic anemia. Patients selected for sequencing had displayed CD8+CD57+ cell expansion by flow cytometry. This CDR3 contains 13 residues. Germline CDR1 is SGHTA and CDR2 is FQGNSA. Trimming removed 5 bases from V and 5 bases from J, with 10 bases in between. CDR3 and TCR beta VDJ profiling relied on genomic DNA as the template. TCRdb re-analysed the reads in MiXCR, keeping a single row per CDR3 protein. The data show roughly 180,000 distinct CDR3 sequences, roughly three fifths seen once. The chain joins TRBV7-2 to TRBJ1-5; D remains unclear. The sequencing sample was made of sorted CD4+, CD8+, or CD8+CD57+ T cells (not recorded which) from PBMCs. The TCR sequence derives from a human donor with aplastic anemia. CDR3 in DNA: TGTGCCAGCAGCCTGATTAAAGATCAGCCCCAGCATTTT. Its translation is CASSLIKDQPQHF.